This T cell receptor (beta chain) originates from a study of untreated major depressive disorder. Every participant had European ancestry. Donors lacked major illness, comorbidities, regular medication, drug use, or heavy drinking. Clones were read by immunoSEQ multiplex PCR, and TCRdb kept only the in-frame ones, dropping some. This sample has about 19,000 clones, with 85% to 90% found just once. The germline V gene has CDR1 MNHNS and CDR2 SASEGT. V lost 2 bases, J lost 4 bases, and 7 bases stayed unmatched. CDR3 length: 16 residues. The V call is TRBV6-1, the J call TRBJ2-2; 7 nucleotides align to TRBD1. This receptor was taken from a woman aged 30 to 39 in good health. The source material was CD4+ T cells from PBMCs. CDR3 coding DNA: TGTGCCAGCAGTGAACGGGGACAGCTCCCCACCGGGGAGCTGTTTTTT. This gives the protein CASSERGQLPTGELFF.